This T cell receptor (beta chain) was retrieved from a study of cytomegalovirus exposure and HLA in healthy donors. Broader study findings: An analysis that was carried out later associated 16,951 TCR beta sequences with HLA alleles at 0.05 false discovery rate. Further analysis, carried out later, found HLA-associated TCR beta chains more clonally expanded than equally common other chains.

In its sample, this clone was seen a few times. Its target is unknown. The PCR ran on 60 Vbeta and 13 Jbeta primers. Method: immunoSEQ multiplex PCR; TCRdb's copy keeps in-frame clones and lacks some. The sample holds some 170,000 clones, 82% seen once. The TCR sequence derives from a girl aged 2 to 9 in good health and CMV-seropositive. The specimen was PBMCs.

The CDR3, as DNA: TGTGCCAGCAGCCAGTACTCCGGCGGAGAGACCCAGTACTTC. This codes for CASSQYSGGETQYF. This chain connects TRBV7-6 to TRBJ2-5; D call uncertain. The CDR3 has 14 amino acids. V was shortened by 5 bases and J by 4 bases, with 14 bases between the two germline ends. Germline-derived CDR1 and CDR2 are SGHVS and FNYEAQ.